A selection of T cell receptor beta chains follows, all from one sample in a study of control samples from healthy donors and cancer patients. TCRdb's table, derived via immunoSEQ multiplex PCR, lists solely in-frame clones and lacks some. The data show roughly 130,000 clones, 75% to 95% seen once. The specimen sequenced was blood. These receptors were taken from a man between 18 and 29 years old in good health. Both conserved end residues are part of each CDR3. A D gene is named only where the DNA matches it firmly. Only part of the rows carry a size: once, few, many, or a class if the clone is expanded.

j_call,v_call,clone_size,d_call,cdr3_nt,cdr3_aa
TRBJ1-1,TRBV11-2,-,-,TGTGCCAGCAGCTTCACAGGGCTGGGCACTGAAGCTTTCTTT,CASSFTGLGTEAFF
TRBJ1-2,TRBV30,-,TRBD1,TGTGCCTGGAGTCGTAACAGGGGAGCTAACTATGGCTACACCTTC,CAWSRNRGANYGYTF
TRBJ1-1,TRBV9,-,TRBD1,TGTGCCAGCAGCGTAGAGGGACAGAAAGCTTTCTTT,CASSVEGQKAFF
TRBJ1-2,TRBV11-2,once,TRBD1,TGTGCCAGCAGCCAGACAGGGACGATTGCCTATGGCTACACCTTC,CASSQTGTIAYGYTF
TRBJ1-2,TRBV6-1,few,TRBD1,TGTGCCAGCAGTGAAGCTAGGGGGAGACAGGGGATGGGGTATGGCTACACCTTC,CASSEARGRQGMGYGYTF
TRBJ1-6,TRBV5-1,-,TRBD1,TGCGCCAGCAGCCCGACAGGGGGACAGAGGGTTTCACCCCTCCACTTT,CASSPTGGQRVSPLHF
TRBJ1-3,TRBV5-6,-,-,TGTGCCAGCAGCTTGTGGGCAAGCTCTGGAAACACCATATATTTT,CASSLWASSGNTIYF
TRBJ2-2,TRBV5-6,-,-,TGTGCCAGCAGCGCTTTGATAGGAACCCACACCGGGGAGCTGTTTTTT,CASSALIGTHTGELFF
TRBJ2-3,TRBV5-1,-,-,TGCGCCAGCAGCTTGGTCCAGGGCCGCACAGATACGCAGTATTTT,CASSLVQGRTDTQYF
TRBJ1-1,TRBV9,-,-,TGTGCCAGCAGCGTGGCGGCGAACACTGAAGCTTTCTTT,CASSVAANTEAFF
TRBJ2-7,TRBV12-3/TRBV12-4,-,-,TGTGCCAGCAGTTTCTCCTACGAGCAGTACTTC,CASSFSYEQYF
TRBJ2-1,TRBV7-9,once,TRBD2,TGTGCCAGCAGCATGACTAGCGGGGTTACCTACAATGAGCAGTTCTTC,CASSMTSGVTYNEQFF
TRBJ2-1,TRBV11-1,-,TRBD1,TGTGCCAGTACTGGGACAGCAAAGGGTGAGCAGTTCTTC,CASTGTAKGEQFF
TRBJ2-6,TRBV29-1,-,-,TGCAGCGTGGTTGACACCTCTGGGGCCAACGTCCTGACTTTC,CSVVDTSGANVLTF
TRBJ1-4,TRBV6-5,-,TRBD1,TGTGCCAGCAGTAAACAGGGGGTGAGAAATGAAAAACTGTTTTTT,CASSKQGVRNEKLFF
TRBJ2-2,TRBV5-6,-,TRBD1,TGTGCCAGCAGCCCCCTCGACAGGGTAGGGGTCGGGGAGCTGTTTTTT,CASSPLDRVGVGELFF
TRBJ1-5,TRBV5-5,-,-,TGTGCCAGCAGCCAGGACAGTATTGGCCAGCCCCAGCATTTT,CASSQDSIGQPQHF
TRBJ1-4,TRBV9,-,TRBD1,TGTGCCAGCAGCGTAGGGGACAGGACTAATGAAAAACTGTTTTTT,CASSVGDRTNEKLFF
TRBJ2-1,TRBV13,-,TRBD2,TGTGCCAGCAGCTTAGAATCTGCGGGGGTATACAATGAGCAGTTCTTC,CASSLESAGVYNEQFF
TRBJ2-4,TRBV6-1,-,-,TGTGCCAGCAGTGAAGGTGGGGTAACCCTAGCCAAAAACATTCAGTACTTC,CASSEGGVTLAKNIQYF
TRBJ1-4,TRBV5-4,-,-,TGTGCCAGCAGCGAAGTTGCAACTAATGAAAAACTGTTTTTT,CASSEVATNEKLFF
TRBJ2-2,TRBV6-4,-,TRBD1,TGTGCCAGCAGTGACGGGACAGGGGGCACCGGGGAGCTGTTTTTT,CASSDGTGGTGELFF
TRBJ2-1,TRBV27,-,TRBD2,TGTGCCAGCAGTTTCGGGGGGGCAAACAATGAGCAGTTCTTC,CASSFGGANNEQFF
TRBJ1-5,TRBV6-1,-,-,TGTGCCGGCGGTAAAGGGAACACTCACCCCAATCAGCCCCAGCATTTT,CAGGKGNTHPNQPQHF